The rows below give T cell receptor beta chains drawn from one sample of a study of T cell changes during pregnancy in multiple sclerosis. Assay used: immunoSEQ multiplex PCR; TCRdb lists only in-frame clones, some missing. The table includes 30,000 to 35,000 clones, 90% detected once. The sample in question was CD4+ T cells from peripheral blood mononuclear cells, obtained in the third trimester of pregnancy. The receptors were gathered from a female donor in good health, enrolled as a control in a pregnancy study. CDR3s leave out the opening cysteine and the closing phenylalanine or tryptophan. D genes are given only for firm matches.

V gene: TRBV27
J gene: TRBJ1-4
D gene: TRBD1
CDR3 protein: ASSPSQGARAGEKLF

V gene: TRBV9
J gene: TRBJ2-1
D gene: .
CDR3 protein: ASSVGGSNEQF

V gene: TRBV7-7
J gene: TRBJ2-2
D gene: .
CDR3 protein: ASSPGAGELF

V gene: TRBV7-9
J gene: TRBJ1-2
D gene: TRBD1
CDR3 protein: ASSPDNRGQGYGYT

V gene: TRBV15
J gene: TRBJ1-5
D gene: .
CDR3 protein: ATSEPNQPQH

V gene: TRBV19
J gene: TRBJ2-3
D gene: .
CDR3 protein: ASAIPGVSTDTQY

V gene: TRBV6-1
J gene: TRBJ1-2
D gene: .
CDR3 protein: ASSEPGRVGSYGYT

V gene: TRBV5-6
J gene: TRBJ1-6
D gene: TRBD1
CDR3 protein: ASSWGGGTGDSPLH

V gene: TRBV6-6
J gene: TRBJ2-1
D gene: TRBD2
CDR3 protein: ASSYASGGYNEQF

V gene: TRBV7-6
J gene: TRBJ1-5
D gene: .
CDR3 protein: ASSSGGQPQH

V gene: TRBV6-5
J gene: TRBJ2-7
D gene: TRBD2
CDR3 protein: ASSSLGTSVYEQY

V gene: TRBV27
J gene: TRBJ1-5
D gene: TRBD1
CDR3 protein: ASSLGTGNQPQH

V gene: TRBV6-5
J gene: TRBJ2-2
D gene: TRBD1
CDR3 protein: ASKLDRGPGELF

V gene: TRBV19
J gene: TRBJ1-5
D gene: TRBD1
CDR3 protein: ASSPRQGPSNQPQH

V gene: TRBV9
J gene: TRBJ2-5
D gene: .
CDR3 protein: ASSPEGGAETQY

V gene: TRBV5-1
J gene: TRBJ2-2
D gene: TRBD1
CDR3 protein: ASSPRQGANTGELF

V gene: TRBV2
J gene: TRBJ2-7
D gene: .
CDR3 protein: ASSEEGGRVAERY

V gene: TRBV10-1
J gene: TRBJ2-1
D gene: .
CDR3 protein: ASSEGTLNEQF

V gene: TRBV6-1
J gene: TRBJ2-7
D gene: .
CDR3 protein: ASPGARGKAYEQY

V gene: TRBV19
J gene: TRBJ2-3
D gene: TRBD2
CDR3 protein: ASSISASGADTQY

V gene: TRBV10-3
J gene: TRBJ1-3
D gene: .
CDR3 protein: AISDSSGNTIY

V gene: TRBV7-2
J gene: TRBJ2-1
D gene: TRBD2
CDR3 protein: ASRTGLANEQF

V gene: TRBV19
J gene: TRBJ1-2
D gene: .
CDR3 protein: ASSPGGRPNYGYT

V gene: TRBV14
J gene: TRBJ1-3
D gene: .
CDR3 protein: ASSQGGGSTIY

V gene: TRBV15
J gene: TRBJ2-4
D gene: TRBD2
CDR3 protein: ATSRIGRGTVAIQY

V gene: TRBV4-2
J gene: TRBJ2-1
D gene: TRBD2
CDR3 protein: ASSQEESGRARNEQF

V gene: TRBV2
J gene: TRBJ2-2
D gene: .
CDR3 protein: ASSEEARLVSGELF

V gene: TRBV2
J gene: TRBJ1-1
D gene: .
CDR3 protein: ASSEDRVGTEAF

V gene: TRBV19
J gene: TRBJ1-5
D gene: .
CDR3 protein: ASSMYREPQH

V gene: TRBV19
J gene: TRBJ1-5
D gene: .
CDR3 protein: ASTGRGYGNQPQH

V gene: TRBV19
J gene: TRBJ2-5
D gene: TRBD2
CDR3 protein: ASSISSGGQETQY

V gene: TRBV9
J gene: TRBJ2-6
D gene: TRBD1
CDR3 protein: ASSKRQGAGANVLT

V gene: TRBV21-1
J gene: TRBJ2-5
D gene: .
CDR3 protein: ASSEDREPMY

V gene: TRBV19
J gene: TRBJ2-1
D gene: TRBD2
CDR3 protein: ASSKGLAGGKDEQF

V gene: TRBV11-2
J gene: TRBJ2-7
D gene: .
CDR3 protein: ASSFQVYEQY

V gene: TRBV7-9
J gene: TRBJ2-3
D gene: .
CDR3 protein: ASSLGQGGLLYTQY

V gene: TRBV5-1
J gene: TRBJ1-3
D gene: .
CDR3 protein: ASSLGQLRVNSGNTIY

V gene: TRBV7-8
J gene: TRBJ1-2
D gene: .
CDR3 protein: ASSLGPGLDRKYGYT

V gene: TRBV6-1
J gene: TRBJ1-4
D gene: .
CDR3 protein: ASSNGQILNEKLF

V gene: TRBV27
J gene: TRBJ1-5
D gene: TRBD1
CDR3 protein: ASRTTDRGRNQPQH

V gene: TRBV9
J gene: TRBJ2-5
D gene: .
CDR3 protein: ASSPRGSERETQY

V gene: TRBV7-2
J gene: TRBJ1-2
D gene: TRBD1
CDR3 protein: ASSLAGFSISGTGGRGYT

V gene: TRBV7-2
J gene: TRBJ1-1
D gene: .
CDR3 protein: ASSLRQAGPEAF

V gene: TRBV5-1
J gene: TRBJ1-1
D gene: .
CDR3 protein: ASSQRGAPEGTEAF

V gene: TRBV6-6
J gene: TRBJ2-3
D gene: .
CDR3 protein: ASSATSTDTQY

V gene: TRBV27
J gene: TRBJ1-1
D gene: .
CDR3 protein: ASSFLGTPGTEAF

V gene: TRBV6-6
J gene: TRBJ2-2
D gene: .
CDR3 protein: ASSTGLIGELF

V gene: TRBV11-2
J gene: TRBJ2-2
D gene: .
CDR3 protein: ASSFTTIPNTGELF

V gene: TRBV6-4
J gene: TRBJ1-2
D gene: TRBD1
CDR3 protein: ASKRQGYGYT

V gene: TRBV29-1
J gene: TRBJ2-1
D gene: TRBD2
CDR3 protein: SVRQLAGYNEQF

V gene: TRBV7-2
J gene: TRBJ2-6
D gene: .
CDR3 protein: ASRATGSNVLT

V gene: TRBV11-2
J gene: TRBJ2-1
D gene: TRBD2
CDR3 protein: ASSSGSGLAGGSF

V gene: TRBV7-8
J gene: TRBJ2-3
D gene: .
CDR3 protein: ASSLERPSRLSDTQY